This passage covers 18 T cell receptor beta chains from one sample sequenced in a study of blood T cell repertoires in COVID-19. Here immunoSEQ multiplex PCR was the method, and the copy in TCRdb shows in-frame clones only, minus some. The repertoire holds fewer than 250,000 clones, about nine tenths seen once, with about 0.79% in the top ten. The source material was peripheral blood. All receptors come from a man between 25 and 39 years old with COVID-19, enrolled during active disease.

V is TRBV19 and J is TRBJ1-2; 8 bases align to TRBD1. Germline V gene lookup returns CDR1 LNHDA and CDR2 SQIVND (reference sequence). After removal of 6 bases from V and 6 bases from J, the junction contained 15 bases not matched to a gene. This CDR3 comprises 16 residues. The CDR3 region is CASSPTDRGATDGYTF. The CDR3 DNA sequence: TGTGCCAGTAGCCCGACCGACAGGGGCGCGACTGATGGCTACACCTTC.

The chain carries TRBV9 and TRBJ2-7, with TRBD1 identical over 7 bases. Germline trimming cut 3 bases from V and 2 bases from J; bases unmatched to any gene: 8. The CDR3 has 15 amino acids. Germline-derived CDR1 and CDR2 are SGDLS and YYNGEE. CDR3 bases: TGTGCCAGCAGCGCCAGACAGGGCTCAACCTACGAGCAGTACTTC. Encoded protein: CASSARQGSTYEQYF.

This clone showed up just once. The rearrangement joins TRBV28 to TRBJ1-4; TRBD1 matches at 10 bases. The J segment lost 9 bases and the V segment lost 8 bases, leaving 6 bases of the junction unmatched. The CDR3 totals 13 residues. Germline assignment: CDR1 MDHEN and CDR2 SYDVKM. The CDR3 is CASRQGAIKKLFF. In nucleotides, the CDR3 is TGTGCCAGCCGACAGGGGGCGATTAAAAAACTGTTTTTT. Looking up the rest from reference TRBV28 and TRBJ1-4 gives the full variable domain: DVKVTQSSRYLVKRTGEKVFLECVQDMDHENMFWYRQDPGLGLRLIYFSYDVKMKEKGDIPEGYSVSREKKERFSLILESASTNQTSMYLCASRQGAIKKLFFGSGTQLSVL.

The rearrangement joins TRBV5-4 to TRBJ2-3; the D is unclear. Between the trimmed V and J ends, which lost 4 bases and 4 bases, there was a span of 16 bases. The CDR3 spans 15 residues. Per the germline V gene, CDR1 is SGHNT and CDR2 is YYREEE (reference sequence). The CDR3 region is CASSLRRNQADTQYF. The CDR3 DNA follows: TGTGCCAGCAGCCTTCGCAGGAATCAGGCAGATACGCAGTATTTT.

To note about this clone: In the same sample, other DNA sequences code for this CDR3. The chain is built from TRBV5-4 and TRBJ2-7; 13 bases fit TRBD2. Per germline, CDR1 SGHNT and CDR2 YYREEE (reference sequence). The V gene end was trimmed by 4 bases and the J gene end by 2 bases; junction bases not matched to a gene: 3. The CDR3 sequence is 15 residues long. The DNA for the CDR3 is TGTGCCAGCAGCCCGGGGACTAGCGGGACCTACGAGCAGTACTTC. Protein sequence: CASSPGTSGTYEQYF.

Remarks on this clone: Other DNA sequences in this specimen translate into the identical CDR3. V and J are TRBV4-1 and TRBJ1-1; D is unclear. Germline assignment: CDR1 MGHRA and CDR2 YSYEKL. CDR3 length equals 14 residues. V shed 0 bases and J shed 0 bases, with 5 bases lying between them. CDR3 protein: CASSQDRVNTEAFF. The CDR3 DNA reads TGCGCCAGCAGCCAAGATCGGGTGAACACTGAAGCTTTCTTT.

The rearrangement uses TRBV19 and TRBJ2-1; 9 bases match TRBD1. Looked up from germline, CDR1 is LNHDA and CDR2 is SQIVND (reference sequence). CDR3 length: 13 amino acids. J lost 8 bases, V lost 5 bases, and 4 bases had no gene match. The CDR3 nucleotides are TGTGCCAGTAGTTTCGACAGGGGGTATGAGCAGTTCTTC. The encoded protein is CASSFDRGYEQFF.

The chain combines TRBV11-2 with TRBJ2-1; TRBD2 is a possible D gene (6 bases). V lost 3 bases and J 4 bases, leaving 13 bases between the germline ends. This CDR3 is built from 15 residues. In germline, CDR1 is SGHAT, CDR2 FQNNGV. CDR3 DNA sequence: TGTGCCAGCAGCTTTATACGGGGGAAATACAATGAGCAGTTCTTC. This translates into CASSFIRGKYNEQFF.

The CDR3, as DNA: TGTGCCAGCAGCTTAGGCGGGCAGGGAGGACAGCCCCAGCATTTT. The encoded protein is CASSLGGQGGQPQHF. The chain joins TRBV7-2 to TRBJ1-5; a possible D gene is TRBD1 (5 bases). Germline CDR1 SGHTA, CDR2 FQGNSA. This CDR3 region has 15 residues. V lost 1 base to trimming and J lost 7 bases, with 14 bases between them.

As to this clone: Other DNA sequences within the sample encode an identical CDR3. The rearrangement joins TRBV19 to TRBJ1-1; TRBD1 is a possible D gene (6 bases). The CDR3 extends over 14 amino acids. Trimming shortened V by 1 base and J by 0 bases, and 6 bases separated the two germline ends. Germline V gene data show CDR1 as LNHDA and CDR2 as SQIVND (reference sequence). The CDR3: CASSIGQVNTEAFF. The CDR3 DNA is TGTGCCAGTAGTATAGGACAGGTGAACACTGAAGCTTTCTTT.

The chain has TRBV5-1 and TRBJ1-2; 8 bases are a match to TRBD1. The length of the CDR3 is 14 residues. CDR1 and CDR2 from the germline V gene are SGHRS and YFSETQ. Unmatched junction bases numbered 5, after V lost 1 base and J lost 6 bases. The CDR3 protein is CASSLLQGADGYTF. The CDR3 DNA is TGCGCCAGCAGCTTGTTGCAGGGGGCGGATGGCTACACCTTC.

The chain recombines TRBV7-7 with TRBJ1-2; D is unclear. Trimming removed 6 bases from V and 8 bases from J, with 16 bases in between. The V gene's germline CDR1 is SSHAT and CDR2 FNYEAQ (reference sequence). This CDR3 has 13 amino acids. The CDR3, as DNA: TGTGCCAGCAGGCCCAGAGGCGATTCGGGCTACACCTTC. Residues: CASRPRGDSGYTF.

The CDR3 bases are TGTGCCAGCAGTCCACAGGGGAGGAATACAGGGGATCATGGCTACACCTTC. Its translation: CASSPQGRNTGDHGYTF. V gene TRBV2 combines with J gene TRBJ1-2, with TRBD1 matching over 7 bases. V lost 5 bases, J lost 6 bases, and 18 bases stayed unmatched. The CDR3 runs 17 residues. The V gene's germline CDR1 is SNHLY and CDR2 FYNNEI.

This sequence joins TRBV5-1 and TRBJ1-4, with unresolved D. The CDR3 runs 17 residues. The V end lost 4 bases, the J end lost 1 base, and 17 bases lay between the germline ends. Germline V gene data show CDR1 as SGHRS and CDR2 as YFSETQ. In DNA form, the CDR3 reads TGCGCCAGCAGCACCAAGGGTGGAGGAGGAACTAATGAAAAACTGTTTTTT. Amino acid sequence: CASSTKGGGGTNEKLFF.

This chain connects TRBV30 to TRBJ1-1; 11 bases agree with TRBD1. V was clipped by 3 bases and J by 3 bases; unmatched bases: 3. The CDR3 is 14 amino acids. Per the germline V gene, CDR1 is GTSNPN and CDR2 is SVGIG (reference sequence). CDR3 region: CAWSRTGGDTEAFF. The CDR3, as DNA: TGTGCCTGGAGCAGGACAGGGGGCGACACTGAAGCTTTCTTT.

J is TRBJ2-2 and V is TRBV30; TRBD2 matches 14 bases. The CDR3 covers 18 residues. CDR1 is GTSNPN and CDR2 is SVGIG in the germline V gene (reference sequence). Trimming at V came to 3 bases and at J to 0 bases, leaving 6 bases not matched to a gene. CDR3 amino acids: CAWSPVGLAGANTGELFF. The DNA of the CDR3 is TGTGCCTGGAGCCCCGTGGGACTAGCGGGGGCGAACACCGGGGAGCTGTTTTTT.

The rearrangement joins TRBV10-3 to TRBJ1-3; D is ambiguous. CDR1 and CDR2 from the germline V gene are ENHRY and SYGVKD. V dropped 10 bases and J dropped 3 bases, with 7 bases sitting between them. This CDR3 has 11 amino acids. CDR3 sequence: CASQIGNTIYF. DNA of the CDR3: TGTGCCAGCCAGATTGGAAACACCATATATTTT.

This chain links TRBV2 with TRBJ2-2; 8 bases match TRBD1. The germline gives CDR1 SNHLY, CDR2 FYNNEI. Germline trimming cut 6 bases from V and 1 base from J; bases unmatched to any gene: 7. The CDR3 totals 16 residues. The CDR3 reads CASSETGTGNTGELFF. The DNA of the CDR3 is TGTGCCAGCAGCGAGACCGGGACAGGGAACACCGGGGAGCTGTTTTTT.